The clone carrying this T cell receptor beta chain has at least ten counts. Its antigen remains unknown. Time point denoted: newly diagnosed GD, antithyroid drugs for less than 3 months. PBMC-extracted RNA yielded the TCR library. The entry originates in a study of regulatory T cells in long-lasting Graves disease. Study summary: Newly diagnosed Graves' patients had taken antithyroid drugs under 3 months. Study results and limitations: Among persistent patients, a larger number of public clonotypes were shared (over 2,500) than among newly diagnosed patients (approximately 970).

V lost 0 bases, J lost 0 bases, and 6 bases lay in between. The CDR3 loop spans 14 amino acids. The germline CDR1 and CDR2 sequences are DFQATT and SNEGSKA (reference sequence). For TCR beta, libraries came from iRepertoire HTBI primers and Arm-PCR of CDR3 regions. TCRdb analysed the multiplex PCR reads with MiXCR anew, one entry per CDR3 protein. The data show about 240,000 distinct CDR3 sequences, with around 21% seen just once and about 15% held by the top ten. The TCR sequence derives from a female donor with Graves disease. The sample here was peripheral blood mononuclear cells (PBMCs), taken at new diagnosis, from a patient treated with antithyroid drugs. V usage is TRBV20-1 and J usage is TRBJ1-3; D remains unclear. CDR3 in amino acids: CSARDPSSGNTIYF. The CDR3 DNA sequence: TGCAGTGCTAGAGATCCGAGCTCTGGAAACACCATATATTTT.